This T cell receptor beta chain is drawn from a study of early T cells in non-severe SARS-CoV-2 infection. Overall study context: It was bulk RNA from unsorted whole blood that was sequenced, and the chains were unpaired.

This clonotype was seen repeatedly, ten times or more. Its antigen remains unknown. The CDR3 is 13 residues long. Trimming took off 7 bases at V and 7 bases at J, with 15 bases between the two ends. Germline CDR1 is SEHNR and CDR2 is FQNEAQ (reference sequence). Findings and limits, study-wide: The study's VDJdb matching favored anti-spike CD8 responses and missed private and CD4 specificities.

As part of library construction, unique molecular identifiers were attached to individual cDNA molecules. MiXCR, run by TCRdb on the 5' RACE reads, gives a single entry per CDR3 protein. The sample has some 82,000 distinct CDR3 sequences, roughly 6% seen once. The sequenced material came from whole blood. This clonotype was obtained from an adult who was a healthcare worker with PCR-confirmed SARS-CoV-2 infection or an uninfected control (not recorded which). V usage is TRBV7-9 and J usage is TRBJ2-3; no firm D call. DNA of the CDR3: TGTGCCAGCACGACCCAAAGCCGGAATACGCAGTATTTT. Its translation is CASTTQSRNTQYF.